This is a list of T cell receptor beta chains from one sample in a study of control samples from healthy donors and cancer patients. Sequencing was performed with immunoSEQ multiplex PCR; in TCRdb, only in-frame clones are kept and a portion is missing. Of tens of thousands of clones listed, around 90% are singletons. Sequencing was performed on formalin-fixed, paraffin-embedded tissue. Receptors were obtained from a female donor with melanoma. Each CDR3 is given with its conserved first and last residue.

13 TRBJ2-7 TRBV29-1 CSVGERTGGEQYF
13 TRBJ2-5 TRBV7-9 CASSFRRGETQYF
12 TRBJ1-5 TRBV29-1 CSVGQSNQPQHF
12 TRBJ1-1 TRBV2 CASNQQNTEAFF
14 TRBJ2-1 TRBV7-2 CASSLASGRNEQFF
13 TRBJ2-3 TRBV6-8 CASTQGTGDTQYF
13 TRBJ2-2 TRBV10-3 CAIRPAETGELFF
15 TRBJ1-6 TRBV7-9 CASSLGQGGNSPLHF
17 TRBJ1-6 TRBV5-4 CASSLAGGGAGNSPLHF
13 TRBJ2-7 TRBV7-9 CASRSGTLDEQYF
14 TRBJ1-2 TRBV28 CASSLGTGSFGYTF
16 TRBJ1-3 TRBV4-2 CASSQDTASSGNTIYF
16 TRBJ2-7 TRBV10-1 CASREKGSGRAYEQYF
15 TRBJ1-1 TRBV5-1 CASRWGQGANTEAFF
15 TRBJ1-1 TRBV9 CASSYIQGWNTEAFF
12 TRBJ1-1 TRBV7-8 CASSLSLLEAFF
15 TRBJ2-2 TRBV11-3 CASRLGQGDTGELFF
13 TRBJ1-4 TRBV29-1 CSVVIPSVEKLFF
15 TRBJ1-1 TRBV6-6 CASSYQGDSKTEAFF
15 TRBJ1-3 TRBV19 CASSMYGLSGNTIYF
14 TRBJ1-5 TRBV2 CASSERTDLWPQHF
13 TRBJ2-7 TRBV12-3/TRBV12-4 CASSSGSPGEQYF
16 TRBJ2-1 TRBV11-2 CASSLPPGGYYNEQFF
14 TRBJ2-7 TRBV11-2 CASSLLAGVYEQYF
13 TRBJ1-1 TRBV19 CASTRGRFAEAFF
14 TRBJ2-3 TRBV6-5 CASRSGQGTDTQYF
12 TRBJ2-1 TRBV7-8 CASSLVGNEQFF
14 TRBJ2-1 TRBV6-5 CASRERSSYNEQFF
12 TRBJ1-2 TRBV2 CASAGTDYGYTF
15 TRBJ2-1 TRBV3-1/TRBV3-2 CASSPQPTGYNEQFF
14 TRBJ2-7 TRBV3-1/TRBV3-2 CASSPIQGSYEQYF
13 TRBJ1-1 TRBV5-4 CASSLAGGDEAFF
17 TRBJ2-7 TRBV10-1 CASSEYPRGLSSYEQYF
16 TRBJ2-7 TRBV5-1 CASSFSGASGKYEQYF
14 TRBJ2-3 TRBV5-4 CASSLRTVTDTQYF
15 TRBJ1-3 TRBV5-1 CASTGTGSSPNTIYF
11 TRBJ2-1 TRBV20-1 CSAMAPNEQFF
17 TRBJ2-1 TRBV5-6 CASSVRRQGSLFNEQFF
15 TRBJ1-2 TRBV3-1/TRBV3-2 CASSHLRGDNYGYTF
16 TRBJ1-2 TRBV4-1 CASSQEGLLPLYGYTF
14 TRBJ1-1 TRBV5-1 CASSLGVGETEAFF
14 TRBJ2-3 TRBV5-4 CASSFGGTTDTQYF